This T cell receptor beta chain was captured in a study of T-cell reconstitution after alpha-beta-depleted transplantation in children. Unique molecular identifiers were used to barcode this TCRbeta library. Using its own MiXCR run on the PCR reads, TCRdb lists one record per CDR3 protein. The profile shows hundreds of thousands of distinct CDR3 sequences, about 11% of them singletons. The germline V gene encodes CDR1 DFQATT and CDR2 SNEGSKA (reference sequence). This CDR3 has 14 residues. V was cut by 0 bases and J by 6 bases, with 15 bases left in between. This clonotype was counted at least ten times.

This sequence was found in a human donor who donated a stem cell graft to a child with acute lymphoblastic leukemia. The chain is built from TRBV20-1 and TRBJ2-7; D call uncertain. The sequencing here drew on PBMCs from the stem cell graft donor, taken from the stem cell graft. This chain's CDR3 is CSARDVQQVLEQYF. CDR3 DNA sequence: TGCAGTGCTAGAGATGTGCAGCAGGTGCTCGAGCAGTACTTC.